The next 9 T cell receptor beta chains were all read from a single sample in a study of shared clonotypes between healthy human individuals. Data came from immunoSEQ multiplex PCR; TCRdb stores just in-frame clones and leaves some out. The sample lists millions of clones, 85% to 95% occurring once. Only CD45RO-negative cells positively selected for CCR7 counted as naive CD8 cells, so terminally differentiated effector memory CD45RA+ cells were excluded. The source material was naive CD8+ T cells from PBMCs. The source is a man aged 18 to 29 in good health. Some clones in this sample may be carry-over from other donors' samples.

The J gene is TRBJ1-5, the V gene TRBV7-9, with D uncertain. The germline V gene has CDR1 SEHNR and CDR2 FQNEAQ (reference sequence). The V end lost 4 bases, the J end lost 4 bases, and 23 bases lay between the germline ends. This CDR3 region has 18 residues. The CDR3 sequence is CASSSTSKGRAPNQPQHF. For the CDR3, the DNA is TGTGCCAGCAGCTCCACTTCTAAAGGGCGAGCCCCGAATCAGCCCCAGCATTTT.

The genes are TRBV19 and TRBJ2-7, with no clear D. CDR1 is LNHDA and CDR2 is SQIVND in the germline V gene (reference sequence). V was shortened by 4 bases and J by 4 bases, with 11 bases between the two germline ends. CDR3 size: 13 residues. The CDR3 sequence is CASSTADGYEQYF. DNA of the CDR3: TGTGCCAGTAGTACCGCGGACGGGTACGAGCAGTACTTC.

J is TRBJ2-2 and V is TRBV7-9; D unclear. From germline, CDR1 is SEHNR and CDR2 FQNEAQ (reference sequence). The CDR3 is 15 amino acids. V gave up 1 base and J gave up 3 bases, with 9 bases separating them. CDR3 sequence (DNA): TGTGCCAGCAGCTTAGGGTTCGGCGACACCGGGGAGCTGTTTTTT. This gives the protein CASSLGFGDTGELFF.

The chain links TRBV7-9 to TRBJ2-7; D is uncertain. Germline CDR1 SEHNR, CDR2 FQNEAQ (reference sequence). Trimming removed 5 bases at V and 2 bases at J, with 13 bases between. The CDR3 has 14 residues. The CDR3 DNA follows: TGTGCCAGCAGCCTAACTGGGTCCACCTACGAGCAGTACTTC. It encodes CASSLTGSTYEQYF.

V is TRBV14 and J is TRBJ2-1, with D maybe TRBD1 (5 bases). Germline values: CDR1 SGHDN, CDR2 FVKESK. The V end was cut by 3 bases, the J end by 0 bases, with 15 bases between. The CDR3 loop spans 17 amino acids. CDR3 loop: CASSHRVLEPSYNEQFF. As DNA, the CDR3 is TGTGCCAGCAGCCACAGGGTTTTGGAACCCTCCTACAATGAGCAGTTCTTC.

The V gene is TRBV6-5, the J gene TRBJ1-1, with D possibly being TRBD1 (5 bases). This CDR3 has 14 amino acids. Trimming took 6 bases from V and 5 from J, leaving 16 bases between them. CDR1 MNHEY and CDR2 SVGAGI come from the germline V gene. CDR3 sequence (DNA): TGTGCCAGCAGGCCGGGACCGACTTGGACTGAAGCTTTCTTT. It specifies CASRPGPTWTEAFF.

This clone was recorded only once. Here the CDR3 reads CASSLAQFSYEQYF. CDR3 nucleotide sequence: TGCGCCAGCAGCTTGGCCCAGTTCTCCTACGAGCAGTACTTC. The gene calls are TRBV5-1 and TRBJ2-7; D gene unclear. CDR1 and CDR2 (germline): SGHRS, YFSETQ. The CDR3 is 14 residues long. The ends were cut back, 0 bases at V and 0 bases at J, with 7 bases in the middle.

The rearrangement uses TRBV6-1 and TRBJ1-5; D not resolved. The V and J ends lost 6 bases and 3 bases respectively, with 18 bases between them. CDR3 length: 16 amino acids. The germline V gene encodes CDR1 MNHNS and CDR2 SASEGT. CDR3 sequence: CASSEKVVGHNQPQHF. The CDR3 nucleotides are TGTGCCAGCAGCGAAAAGGTAGTAGGCCACAATCAGCCCCAGCATTTT.

This chain connects TRBV9 to TRBJ2-7, with a weak D call TRBD1 (6 bases). The CDR3 extends over 14 amino acids. Trimming stripped 4 bases from V and 0 bases from J, with 11 bases between. Germline V gene data show CDR1 as SGDLS and CDR2 as YYNGEE. CDR3 in amino acids: CASSPGADSYEQYF. The CDR3 region has the DNA TGTGCCAGCAGCCCAGGGGCTGACTCCTACGAGCAGTACTTC.